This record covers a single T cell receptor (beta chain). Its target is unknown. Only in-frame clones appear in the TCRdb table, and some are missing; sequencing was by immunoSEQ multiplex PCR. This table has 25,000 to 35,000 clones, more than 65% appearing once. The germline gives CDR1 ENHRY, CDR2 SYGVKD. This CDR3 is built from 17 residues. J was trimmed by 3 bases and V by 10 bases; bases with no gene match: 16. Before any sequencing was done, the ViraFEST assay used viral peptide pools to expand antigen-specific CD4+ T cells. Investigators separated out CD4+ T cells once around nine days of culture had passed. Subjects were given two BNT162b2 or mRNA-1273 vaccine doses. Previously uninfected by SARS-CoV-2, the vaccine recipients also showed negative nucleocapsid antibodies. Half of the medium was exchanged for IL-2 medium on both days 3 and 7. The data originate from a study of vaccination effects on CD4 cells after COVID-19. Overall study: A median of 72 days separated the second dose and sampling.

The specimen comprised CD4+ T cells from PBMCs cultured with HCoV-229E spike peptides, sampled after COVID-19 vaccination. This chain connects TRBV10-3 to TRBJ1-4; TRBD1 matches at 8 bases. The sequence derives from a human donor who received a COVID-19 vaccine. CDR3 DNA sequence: TGTGCCAGCACTAACTCAGGGGGCGCCGGGGCTAATGAAAAACTGTTTTTT. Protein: CASTNSGGAGANEKLFF.